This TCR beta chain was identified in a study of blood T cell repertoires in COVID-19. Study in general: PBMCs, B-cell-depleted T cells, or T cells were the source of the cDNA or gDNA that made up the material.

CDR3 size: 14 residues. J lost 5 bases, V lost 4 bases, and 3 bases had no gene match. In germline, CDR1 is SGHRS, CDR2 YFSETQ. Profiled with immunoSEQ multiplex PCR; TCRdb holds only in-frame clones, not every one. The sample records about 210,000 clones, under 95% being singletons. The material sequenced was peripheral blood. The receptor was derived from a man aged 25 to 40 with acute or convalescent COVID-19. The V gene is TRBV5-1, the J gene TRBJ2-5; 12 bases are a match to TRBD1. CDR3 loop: CASSRGQGAETQYF. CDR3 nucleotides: TGCGCCAGCAGCAGGGGACAGGGGGCGGAGACCCAGTACTTC.